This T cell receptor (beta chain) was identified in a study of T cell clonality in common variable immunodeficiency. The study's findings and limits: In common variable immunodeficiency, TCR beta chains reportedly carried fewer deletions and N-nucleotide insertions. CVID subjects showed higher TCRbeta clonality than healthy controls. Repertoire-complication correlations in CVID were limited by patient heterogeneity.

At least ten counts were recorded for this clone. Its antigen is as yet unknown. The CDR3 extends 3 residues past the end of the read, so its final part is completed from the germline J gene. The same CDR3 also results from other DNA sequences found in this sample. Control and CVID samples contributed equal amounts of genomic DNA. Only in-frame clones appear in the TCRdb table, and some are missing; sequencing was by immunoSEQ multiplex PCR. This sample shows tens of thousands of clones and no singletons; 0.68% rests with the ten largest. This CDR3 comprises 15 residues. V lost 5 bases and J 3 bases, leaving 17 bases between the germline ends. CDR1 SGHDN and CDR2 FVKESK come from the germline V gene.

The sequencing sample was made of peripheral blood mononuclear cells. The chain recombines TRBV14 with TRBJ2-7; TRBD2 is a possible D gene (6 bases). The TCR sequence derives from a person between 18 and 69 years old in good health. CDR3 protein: CASSFGTGVFYEQYF. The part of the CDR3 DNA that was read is TGTGCCAGCAGCTTCGGGACGGGGGTTTTCTACGAG.